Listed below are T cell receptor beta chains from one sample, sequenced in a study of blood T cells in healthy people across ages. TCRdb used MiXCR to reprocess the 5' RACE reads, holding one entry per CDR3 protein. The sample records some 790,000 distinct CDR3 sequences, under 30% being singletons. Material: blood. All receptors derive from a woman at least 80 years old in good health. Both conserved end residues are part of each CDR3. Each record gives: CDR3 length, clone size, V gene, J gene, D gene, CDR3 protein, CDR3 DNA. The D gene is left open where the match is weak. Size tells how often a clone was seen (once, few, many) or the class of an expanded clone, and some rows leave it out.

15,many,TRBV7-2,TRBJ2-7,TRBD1,CASSFTPGQAYEQYF,TGTGCCAGCAGCTTTACACCGGGACAGGCCTACGAGCAGTACTTC
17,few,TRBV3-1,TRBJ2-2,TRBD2,CASSQGIRGGRAGELFF,TGTGCCAGCAGCCAAGGCATCCGGGGGGGCCGCGCCGGGGAGCTGTTTTTT
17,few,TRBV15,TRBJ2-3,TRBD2,CATSRGGGGRGSDTQYF,TGTGCCACCAGCAGAGGCGGGGGGGGCCGGGGATCAGATACGCAGTATTTT
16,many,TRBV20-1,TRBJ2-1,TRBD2,CSARLTGRGNYNEQFF,TGCAGTGCTAGACTGACGGGGCGGGGGAACTACAATGAGCAGTTCTTC
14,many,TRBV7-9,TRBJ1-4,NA,CASSLKGANEKLFF,TGTGCCAGCAGCTTAAAAGGGGCTAATGAAAAACTGTTTTTT
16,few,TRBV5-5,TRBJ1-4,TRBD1,CASSLLRGRTNEKLFF,TGTGCCAGCAGCTTACTGAGGGGGCGGACTAATGAAAAACTGTTTTTT
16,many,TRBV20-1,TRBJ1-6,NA,CSARAEPTPYNSPLHF,TGCAGTGCTAGAGCAGAGCCCACACCATATAATTCACCCCTCCACTTT
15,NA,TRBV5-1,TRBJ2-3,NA,CASSQRVTGLDTQYF,TGCGCCAGCAGTCAGAGGGTCACAGGGCTAGATACGCAGTATTTT
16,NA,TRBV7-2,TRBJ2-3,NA,CTSSLWQGLSTDTQYF,TGTACCAGCAGCTTATGGCAGGGGCTTAGCACAGATACGCAGTATTTT
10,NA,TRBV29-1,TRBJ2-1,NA,CSVWDNEQFF,TGCAGCGTTTGGGACAATGAGCAGTTCTTC
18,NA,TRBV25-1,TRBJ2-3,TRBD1,CASSDRMGQGRGTDTQYF,TGTGCCAGCAGTGATAGGATGGGACAGGGACGAGGCACAGATACGCAGTATTTT
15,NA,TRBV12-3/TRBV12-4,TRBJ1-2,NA,CASSASKRTQYGYTF,TGTGCCAGCAGTGCCAGTAAGAGGACCCAATATGGCTACACCTTC
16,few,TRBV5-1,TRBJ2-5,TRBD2,CASSTRTSGGVNEQYF,TGCGCCAGCAGCACCCGGACTAGCGGGGGGGTCAATGAGCAGTACTTC
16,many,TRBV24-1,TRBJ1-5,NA,CATSDPGEGANQPQHF,TGTGCCACCAGTGATCCCGGAGAAGGGGCAAATCAGCCCCAGCATTTT
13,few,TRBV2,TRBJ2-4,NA,CASSGFQGNIQYF,TGTGCCAGCAGTGGTTTCCAGGGGAACATTCAGTACTTC
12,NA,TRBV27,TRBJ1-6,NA,CASSVKNSLPHF,TGTGCCAGCAGTGTAAAAAATTCACTCCCCCACTTT
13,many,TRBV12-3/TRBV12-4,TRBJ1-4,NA,CASRGAIREKLFF,TGTGCCAGCAGGGGGGCCATCCGGGAAAAACTGTTTTTT
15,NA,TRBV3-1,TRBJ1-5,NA,CASSQDWRVGRPQHF,TGTGCCAGCAGCCAAGACTGGAGGGTTGGTCGGCCCCAGCATTTT
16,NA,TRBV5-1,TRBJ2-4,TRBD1,CASSLGGTGAGYIQYF,TGCGCCAGCAGCTTGGGCGGGACAGGGGCGGGGTACATTCAGTACTTC
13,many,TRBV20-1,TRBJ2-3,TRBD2,CSVKAGVTDTQYF,TGCAGTGTTAAAGCGGGGGTCACAGATACGCAGTATTTT
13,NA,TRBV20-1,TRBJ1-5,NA,CSAQPGASRPQHF,TGCAGTGCCCAACCCGGGGCCTCGAGGCCCCAGCATTTT
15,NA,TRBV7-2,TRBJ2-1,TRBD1,CASSFSGTGGNEQFF,TGTGCCAGCAGCTTTTCCGGGACAGGGGGCAATGAGCAGTTCTTC
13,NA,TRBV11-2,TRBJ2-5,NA,CASSLGFSETQYF,TGTGCCAGCAGCTTAGGCTTCTCGGAGACCCAGTACTTC
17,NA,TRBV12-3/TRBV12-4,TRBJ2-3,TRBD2,CANSLTGTSVLTDTQYF,TGTGCCAACAGTTTAACCGGGACTAGCGTGCTCACAGATACGCAATATTTT
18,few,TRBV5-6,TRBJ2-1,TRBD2,CASSSVLGLAGNSYEQFF,TGTGCCAGCAGCTCGGTTCTAGGACTAGCGGGGAACTCCTACGAGCAGTTCTTC
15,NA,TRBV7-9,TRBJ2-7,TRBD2,CASSQLAGAINEQYF,TGTGCCAGCAGCCAACTAGCGGGGGCAATCAATGAGCAGTACTTC
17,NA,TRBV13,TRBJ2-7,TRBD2,CASSWGTSANSSYEQYF,TGTGCCAGCAGCTGGGGTACTAGCGCGAACAGCTCCTACGAGCAGTACTTC
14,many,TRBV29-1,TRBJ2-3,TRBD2,CSVEGTSPWDTQYF,TGCAGCGTTGAAGGGACTAGCCCCTGGGATACGCAGTATTTT
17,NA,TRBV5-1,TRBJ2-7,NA,CASSFWGRQGGSYEQYF,TGCGCCAGCAGCTTCTGGGGAAGACAGGGAGGGTCCTACGAGCAGTACTTC
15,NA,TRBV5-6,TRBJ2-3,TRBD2,CASSTGLAGTDAQYF,TGTGCCAGCAGCACGGGACTAGCGGGGACAGATGCGCAGTATTTT
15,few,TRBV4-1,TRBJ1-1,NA,CASIHRGQQGTEAFF,TGCGCCAGCATCCACCGAGGGCAGCAAGGGACTGAAGCTTTCTTT
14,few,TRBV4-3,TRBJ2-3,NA,CASSQGAEEDTQYF,TGCGCCAGCAGCCAAGGAGCGGAGGAAGATACGCAGTATTTT
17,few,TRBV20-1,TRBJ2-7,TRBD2,CSAQLGGSGGAHNEQYF,TGCAGTGCGCAACTTGGGGGTAGCGGGGGGGCCCACAATGAGCAGTACTTC
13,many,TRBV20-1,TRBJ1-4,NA,CSARDQANEKLFF,TGCAGTGCTAGAGATCAGGCCAACGAAAAACTGTTTTTT
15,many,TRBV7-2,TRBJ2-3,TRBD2,CASSSTSGVTDTQYF,TGTGCCAGCAGCTCAACTAGCGGGGTTACAGATACGCAGTATTTT
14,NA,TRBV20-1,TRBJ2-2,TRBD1,CSAPGQGVSRELFF,TGCAGTGCGCCGGGACAGGGAGTTTCTCGGGAGCTGTTTTTT
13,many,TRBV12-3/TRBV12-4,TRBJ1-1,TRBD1,CASSRQGIDEAFF,TGTGCCAGCAGCCGACAGGGGATTGATGAAGCTTTCTTT
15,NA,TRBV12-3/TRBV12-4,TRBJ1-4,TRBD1,CVSSSGTGALGKLFF,TGTGTCAGCAGTTCCGGGACAGGGGCGTTAGGGAAGCTGTTTTTT
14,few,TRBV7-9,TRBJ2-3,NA,CASSLAQGQNTQYF,TGTGCCAGCAGCTTAGCACAGGGTCAAAATACGCAGTATTTT
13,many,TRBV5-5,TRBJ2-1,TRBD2,CASSQTGGNEQFF,TGTGCCAGCAGCCAGACGGGGGGCAATGAGCAGTTCTTC
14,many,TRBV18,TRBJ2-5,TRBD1,CASSPTGIQETQYF,TGTGCCAGCTCCCCGACAGGGATACAAGAGACCCAGTACTTC
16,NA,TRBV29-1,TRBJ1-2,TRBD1,CSVVGLGGKGLYGYTF,TGCAGCGTTGTAGGTTTAGGGGGCAAAGGACTTTATGGCTACACCTTC
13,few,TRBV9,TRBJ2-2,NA,CASSGTGTGELFF,TGTGCCAGCAGTGGTACAGGGACCGGGGAGCTGTTTTTT
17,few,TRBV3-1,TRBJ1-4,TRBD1,CASSHSQGAHSNEKLFF,TGTGCCAGCAGCCACTCACAGGGGGCGCATTCTAATGAAAAACTGTTTTTT
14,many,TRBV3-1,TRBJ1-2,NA,CASSQETATYGYTF,TGTGCCAGCAGCCAAGAGACGGCTACCTATGGCTACACCTTC
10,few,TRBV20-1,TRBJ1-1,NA,CSASGEQAFF,TGCAGTGCTAGCGGAGAGCAAGCTTTCTTT